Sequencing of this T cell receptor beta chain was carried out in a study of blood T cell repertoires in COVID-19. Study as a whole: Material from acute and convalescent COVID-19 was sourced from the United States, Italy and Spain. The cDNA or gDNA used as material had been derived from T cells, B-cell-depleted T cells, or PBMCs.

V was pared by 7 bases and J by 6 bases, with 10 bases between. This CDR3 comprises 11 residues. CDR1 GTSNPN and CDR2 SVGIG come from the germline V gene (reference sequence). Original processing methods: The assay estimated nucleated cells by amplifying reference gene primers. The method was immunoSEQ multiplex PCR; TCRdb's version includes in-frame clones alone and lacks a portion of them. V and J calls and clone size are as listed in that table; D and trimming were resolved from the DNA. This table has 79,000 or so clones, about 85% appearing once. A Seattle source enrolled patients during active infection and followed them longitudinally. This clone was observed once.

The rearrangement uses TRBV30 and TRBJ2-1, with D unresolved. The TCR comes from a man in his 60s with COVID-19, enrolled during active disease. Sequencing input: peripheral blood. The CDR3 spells CAFQAGNEQFF. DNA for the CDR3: TGTGCCTTCCAGGCCGGCAATGAGCAGTTCTTC.